These 13 T cell receptor beta chains were sequenced from one sample in a study of blood T cell repertoires in COVID-19. Sequenced by immunoSEQ multiplex PCR; TCRdb stores in-frame clones only, minus some. The data show tens of thousands of clones, 65% to 85% seen once. Input material: peripheral blood. These receptors were taken from an elderly woman with active or convalescent COVID-19.

A single count supports this clone. V gene TRBV2 combines with J gene TRBJ2-1, with TRBD2 identical over 11 bases. Germline lookup yields CDR1 SNHLY and CDR2 FYNNEI. This CDR3 has 20 residues. The J segment lost 3 bases and the V segment lost 8 bases, leaving 21 bases of the junction unmatched. In DNA, the CDR3 is TGTGCCAGCTCCGAGCGGCTAGCGGGAGGCATCCAACTTTTCTACAATGAGCAGTTCTTC. Translation: CASSERLAGGIQLFYNEQFF.

The V call is TRBV6-5, the J call TRBJ1-4, with D possibly TRBD1 on 5 matching bases. Germline V gene data show CDR1 as MNHEY and CDR2 as SVGAGI. The CDR3 runs to 15 residues. V was clipped by 6 bases and J by 2 bases, with 13 bases between them. The DNA for the CDR3 is TGTGCCAGCAGGGATGCAGGGACTACTAATGAAAAACTGTTTTTT. This sequence encodes CASRDAGTTNEKLFF.

The V gene is TRBV4-1, the J gene TRBJ2-1, with 7 bases matching TRBD2. V lost 2 bases and J lost 7; bases outside the gene matches: 5. Germline values: CDR1 MGHRA, CDR2 YSYEKL. The CDR3 length is 14 residues. CDR3 sequence reads: CASSQIGAGNEQFF. The DNA of the CDR3 is TGCGCCAGCAGCCAAATAGGAGCGGGAAATGAGCAGTTCTTC.

In this sample, this clone turned up a few times. The chain joins TRBV6-5 to TRBJ1-5; no definite D call. CDR3 length equals 10 residues. The germline V gene encodes CDR1 MNHEY and CDR2 SVGAGI. V was cut by 11 bases and J by 3 bases, with 5 bases left in between. DNA for the CDR3: TGTGCCCTTAACAATCAGCCCCAGCATTTT. As protein: CALNNQPQHF.

The chain joins TRBV2 to TRBJ2-7; weak D call: TRBD1 (6 bases). The CDR3 contains 13 residues. The V and J ends lost 3 bases and 6 bases respectively, with 12 bases between them. CDR1 SNHLY and CDR2 FYNNEI come from the germline V gene. The CDR3 DNA sequence: TGTGCCAGCAGTGACAGGGGATTTGGCGAGCAGTACTTC. It is translated as CASSDRGFGEQYF.

The gene calls are TRBV29-1 and TRBJ1-2; D is perhaps TRBD1 (6 bases). CDR3 length equals 14 residues. Trimming cost V 4 bases and J 8 bases, with 20 bases left between them. Germline V gives CDR1 SQVTM, CDR2 ANQGSEA. The CDR3 is CSVGGGTGSMGYTF. In DNA form, the CDR3 reads TGCAGCGTTGGGGGGGGCACAGGGAGTATGGGCTACACCTTC.

The chain links TRBV27 to TRBJ2-7; 9 bases agree with TRBD1. CDR1 MNHEY and CDR2 SMNVEV come from the germline V gene (reference sequence). Germline trimming cut 10 bases from V and 8 bases from J; bases unmatched to any gene: 12. The CDR3 spans 13 residues. The CDR3 sequence is CAIRDRGGLKQYF. CDR3 in DNA: TGTGCCATCAGAGACAGGGGGGGTTTGAAGCAGTACTTC.

The V gene is TRBV25-1, the J gene TRBJ1-2, with D possibly matching TRBD1 (5 bases). This CDR3 spans 14 amino acids. Trimming shortened V by 3 bases and J by 8 bases, and 16 bases separated the two germline ends. Germline loops: CDR1 MGHDK, CDR2 SYGVNS. The DNA of the CDR3 is TGTGCCAGCAGTGATACTTATTGGTCAGGGGGCTACACCTTC. Protein sequence: CASSDTYWSGGYTF.

The J gene is TRBJ2-7, the V gene TRBV12-3 or TRBV12-4, with 7 bases fitting TRBD2. The junction had 0 bases not matched to a gene; V was cut back by 0 bases and J by 4 bases. There are 13 residues in the CDR3. The chain's CDR3 is CASSLAGGYEQYF. The CDR3 coding sequence is TGTGCCAGCAGTTTAGCGGGAGGGTACGAGCAGTACTTC.

The CDR3 region has the DNA TGTGCCAGCAGTTCCAAATCGCCGGGACAGGGAGGCTATGGCTACACCTTC. It encodes CASSSKSPGQGGYGYTF. This chain connects TRBV28 to TRBJ1-2; 9 nucleotides match TRBD1. The length of the CDR3 is 17 residues. From germline, CDR1 is MDHEN and CDR2 SYDVKM. J lost 4 bases, V lost 4 bases, and 13 bases had no gene match.

V and J are TRBV25-1 and TRBJ2-3; 10 nucleotides agree with TRBD2. Germline trimming cut 2 bases from V and 3 bases from J; bases unmatched to any gene: 2. CDR3 length: 15 residues. Germline-derived CDR1 and CDR2 are MGHDK and SYGVNS. As DNA, the CDR3 is TGTGCCAGCAGTGAACTAGCGGGAGTAACAGATACGCAGTATTTT. Protein product: CASSELAGVTDTQYF.

This chain connects TRBV3-1 (or the pseudogene TRBV3-2) to TRBJ1-6, with 8 bases aligning to TRBD1. Germline-derived CDR1 and CDR2 are LGHDT and YNNKEL (reference sequence). The CDR3 length is 14 residues. V lost 0 bases to trimming and J lost 9 bases; unmatched junction nucleotides: 1. As DNA, the CDR3 is TGTGCCAGCAGCCAAGACAGGGGGCGTTCACCCCTCCACTTT. Translated, it gives CASSQDRGRSPLHF.

The genes are TRBV29-1 and TRBJ1-4, with TRBD1 as a possible D gene (6 bases). The CDR3 has 14 residues. Trimming stripped 0 bases from V and 7 bases from J, with 12 bases between. Per the germline V gene, CDR1 is SQVTM and CDR2 is ANQGSEA. In nucleotides, the CDR3 is TGCAGCGTTGAAGACCTCGGGGGGCGTGAAAAACTGTTTTTT. This codes for CSVEDLGGREKLFF.